Listed here are 3 T cell receptor beta chains from one sample, sequenced in a study of PD-L1 blockade in urothelial cancer (dated by TCRdb to the late 2010s). The label giving this sample's time point can be read as: pretreatment peripheral blood. The protocol used for the library was the immunoSEQ multiplex PCR assay. TCRdb retrieved this table from immuneACCESS and kept in-frame rearrangements only. Not all clones are present; in checked studies, unresolved V genes account for under half, and no reason is known for the remainder. The sample data list about 39,000 clones, and approximately 90% of these were observed just once. The biggest ten clones account for approximately 10% of the sample. Sequenced material: PBMCs, taken around atezolizumab (anti-PD-L1) treatment. Receptor source: a woman aged 55-70 years with urothelial cancer.

The V and J genes are TRBV5-4 and TRBJ2-5, with 14 nucleotides matching TRBD2. The ends lost 3 bases at V and 2 bases at J; junction bases unmatched: 3. The V gene's germline CDR1 is SGHNT and CDR2 YYREEE (reference sequence). This CDR3 has 16 amino acids. DNA for the CDR3: TGTGCCAGCAGCTCGACTAGCGGGAGGGGTCAAGAGACCCAGTACTTC. This encodes CASSSTSGRGQETQYF.

This rearrangement joins TRBV25-1 to TRBJ2-7, with D tentatively TRBD2 (5 bases). The length of the CDR3 is 14 residues. The V end was cut by 3 bases, the J end by 2 bases, with 11 bases between. Germline CDR1 MGHDK, CDR2 SYGVNS. This CDR3 reads CASSDLGVPYEQYF. DNA of the CDR3: TGTGCCAGCAGTGACTTGGGAGTCCCCTACGAGCAGTACTTC.

The J gene is TRBJ2-3, the V gene TRBV5-4; 8 bases are shared with TRBD2. This CDR3 comprises 15 residues. The germline gives CDR1 SGHNT, CDR2 YYREEE (reference sequence). The V segment lost 2 bases and the J segment 2 bases; nucleotides outside the gene matches: 4. The CDR3 is CASSFSSGSTDTQYF. Written as DNA, the CDR3 is TGTGCCAGCAGCTTCTCTAGCGGGTCCACAGATACGCAGTATTTT.